The 14 T cell receptor beta chains below were found in one sample sequenced in a study of tumor-infiltrating lymphocytes in primary liver carcinoma. DNA and RNA were both co-extracted from approximately 20-30 mg of bulk tissue that had not been sorted. Starting from 400 to 500 ng of total RNA, TCR beta cDNA was produced with a primer in the constant region. Libraries covering TCR beta were generated through three nested multiplex PCR rounds (using a slightly modified ARM-PCR). The study ran its first two PCR rounds for 9 to 10 cycles each, using TRBV1-TRBV30 forward primers and a C-beta reverse primer. MiXCR was run by TCRdb on the multiplex PCR reads, yielding one entry per CDR3 protein. The sample includes 95,000 to 150,000 distinct CDR3 sequences, around 70% of them seen just once. Sequenced material: tumor-adjacent normal liver tissue. All receptors come from a woman aged 55-69 years with primary liver carcinoma and hepatitis B virus infection.

The CDR3 sequence: CSARDLRGIIADTQYF. Here the CDR3 DNA reads TGCAGTGCTAGAGATCTCCGGGGAATTATCGCAGATACGCAGTATTTT. J is TRBJ2-3 and V is TRBV20-1; D is possibly TRBD2 (5 bases). Per the germline V gene, CDR1 is DFQATT and CDR2 is SNEGSKA (reference sequence). Trimming shortened V by 0 bases and J by 4 bases, and 17 bases separated the two germline ends. CDR3 length: 16 amino acids.

This clonotype was recorded many times. This chain links TRBV14 with TRBJ1-2; no firm D call. The V gene lost 5 bases and the J gene lost 4 bases, with 8 bases spanning the gap. The CDR3 is 12 residues long. Germline V gene sequence: CDR1 SGHDN, CDR2 FVKESK. The CDR3: CASSYTPYGYTF. In DNA form, the CDR3 reads TGTGCCAGCAGCTACACACCCTATGGCTACACCTTC.

As regards this clonotype: At one end, the junction sequence differs from germline, possibly due to a read error. The chain carries TRBV6-2 or TRBV6-3 and TRBJ2-1; 9 nucleotides agree with TRBD2. The CDR3 sequence is 20 residues long. From germline, CDR1 is MNHEY and CDR2 SVGEGT. CDR3 protein: CASSYSRSSGAHSSYNEQFF. CDR3 sequence (DNA): TGTGCCAGCAGCTACTCGAGGTCTAGCGGGGCCCATAGCTCCTACAATGAGCAGTTCTTC.

As regards this clonotype: This sequence may be a read error, since a much larger clone differs from it by one base. The CDR3: CASSLHRGLSPLRF. The CDR3 nucleotides are TGTGCCAGCAGCTTACACAGGGGGCTCTCACCCCTCCGCTTT. V is TRBV11-2 and J is TRBJ1-6; 9 nucleotides match TRBD1. The CDR3 spans 14 residues. Looked up from germline, CDR1 is SGHAT and CDR2 is FQNNGV. Full variable domain (missing parts from reference TRBV11-2 and TRBJ1-6): EAGVAQSPRYKIIEKRQSVAFWCNPISGHATLYWYQQILGQGPKLLIQFQNNGVVDDSQLPKDRFSAERLKGVDSTLKIQPAKLEDSAVYLCASSLHRGLSPLRFGNGTRLTVT.

The chain has TRBV4-2 and TRBJ2-3; D remains unclear. V was trimmed by 7 bases and J by 8 bases, leaving 10 bases between them. The V gene's germline CDR1 is LGHNA and CDR2 YNFKEQ. CDR3 length: 11 amino acids. For the CDR3, the DNA is TGTGCCAGCATCCACGCAGGTACGCAGTATTTT. Residues: CASIHAGTQYF.

The sample holds many counts of this clonotype. This chain links TRBV30 with TRBJ1-4, with D hard to call. The V and J ends lost 0 bases and 8 bases respectively, with 13 bases between them. The germline gives CDR1 GTSNPN, CDR2 SVGIG (reference sequence). This CDR3 has 14 amino acids. CDR3 coding DNA: TGTGCCTGGAGTGTTAGAGTGCCTGGAGAAAAACTGTTTTTT. It specifies CAWSVRVPGEKLFF.

Concerning this clonotype itself: At one of its ends the junction is not consistent with the germline gene, which may arise from a read error. CDR3 in DNA: TGTGCCAGCAACTTAGGCTCGTCCATTGAGCAGTTCTTC. Its translation is CASNLGSSIEQFF. The genes are TRBV11-2 and TRBJ2-1; D uncertain. The CDR3 spans 13 residues. Germline V gene data show CDR1 as SGHAT and CDR2 as FQNNGV. The complete variable domain, with remaining parts taken from reference TRBV11-2 and TRBJ2-1, reads EAGVAQSPRYKIIEKRQSVAFWCNPISGHATLYWYQQILGQGPKLLIQFQNNGVVDDSQLPKDRFSAERLKGVDSTLKIQPAKLEDSAVYLCASNLGSSIEQFFGPGTRLTVL.

On this clonotype itself: This may stem from a read error, because a much larger clone lies one nucleotide away. The gene calls are TRBV20-1 and TRBJ1-6, with D uncertain. Germline CDR1 is DFQATT and CDR2 is SNEGSKA (reference sequence). This CDR3 spans 13 amino acids. Trimming cost V 4 bases and J 8 bases, with 12 bases left between them. CDR3 loop: CSATLSPYSPLHF. The CDR3 nucleotides read TGCAGTGCTACTCTATCCCCTTATTCACCCCTCCACTTT.

This clonotype was counted only a few times. It may be a read error: a sequence one base away is much more abundant. The chain joins TRBV12-3 or TRBV12-4 to TRBJ1-1; D ambiguous. The CDR3 contains 13 residues. The CDR3 DNA sequence: TGTGTCAGCAGTTCCGGGGTCAACACTGAAGCTTTCTTT. It encodes CVSSSGVNTEAFF.

On this clonotype: Because the CDR3 is missing its conserved closing phenylalanine or tryptophan, this is likely a read error. The chain combines TRBV29-1 with TRBJ2-1; 15 bases line up with TRBD2. The CDR3 extends over 19 amino acids. The V gene end was trimmed by 8 bases and the J gene end by 0 bases; junction bases not matched to a gene: 14. Germline lookup yields CDR1 SQVTM and CDR2 ANQGSEA. CDR3 amino acids: CSIEMGLAGGTGSYNEQFL. CDR3 in DNA: TGCAGCATCGAAATGGGACTAGCGGGAGGAACCGGCTCCTACAATGAGCAGTTCTTA.

With regard to this clonotype: A much larger clonotype is one base distant, so this may be a read error. The genes are TRBV5-1 and TRBJ2-5, with D possibly TRBD1 on 6 matching bases. This CDR3 region has 13 residues. CDR1 and CDR2 (germline): SGHRS, YFSETQ. The chain's CDR3 is CACRPNTGETQYF. The CDR3 DNA follows: TGCGCCTGCAGGCCTAACACAGGGGAGACCCAGTACTTC.

This clonotype was seen more than once but under ten times. The junction differs from germline at one of its ends, possibly a read error. The gene calls are TRBV6-5 and TRBJ2-1; 11 bases agree with TRBD1. This CDR3 spans 16 amino acids. Germline lookup yields CDR1 MNHEY and CDR2 SVGAGI. As DNA, the CDR3 is TGTGCTAGCAGTTACCCAGGACAGGGGGCGTGGAATGAGCAGTTCTTC. Protein: CASSYPGQGAWNEQFF.

On this clonotype itself: At one boundary the junction diverges from the germline segment, which might be a read error. The J gene is TRBJ2-1, the V gene TRBV6-1; tentative D call: TRBD2 (6 bases). Germline V gene sequence: CDR1 MNHNS, CDR2 SASEGT. CDR3 length: 14 amino acids. In nucleotides, the CDR3 is TGTGCCAGCATCGTAGGGGTGGACTACAATAAGCAGTTTTTC. Protein product: CASIVGVDYNKQFF.

Only a few counts were recorded for this clonotype. The chain has TRBV5-1 and TRBJ2-7, with D possibly matching TRBD2 (6 bases). Germline lookup yields CDR1 SGHRS and CDR2 YFSETQ. Trimming removed 3 bases from V and 2 bases from J, with 15 bases in between. This CDR3 is 15 amino acids long. The CDR3 DNA follows: TGCGCCAGCAGCTCCGCCGGGACTGGACCCTACGAGCAGTACTTC. Its protein is CASSSAGTGPYEQYF.